This T cell receptor beta chain appears in the sequencing data of a study of blood T cell repertoires in COVID-19. Looking at the study overall: COVID-19 samples from acute and convalescent phases originated in the United States, Italy and Spain. Sources were T cells, B-cell-depleted T cells, or PBMCs; the material itself was cDNA or gDNA.

This clone was observed once. Germline assignment: CDR1 MNHNS and CDR2 SASEGT. V lost 0 bases and J 4 bases, leaving 4 bases between the germline ends. CDR3 size: 13 residues. Recruited during active infection, patients (from Seattle) were subsequently followed longitudinally. Per the original methods: Amplification with reference gene primers provided the estimates of nucleated cell counts. The method was immunoSEQ multiplex PCR; TCRdb's version includes in-frame clones alone and lacks a portion of them. The DNA gave D and trimming, while V, J and clone size come from that table. The profile shows about 87,000 clones, around 82% of them singletons.

This chain links TRBV6-1 with TRBJ2-1; D is unclear. Sequencing was done on a sample of peripheral blood. The sequence came from a woman of 80 years or more with COVID-19, enrolled during active disease. CDR3 in amino acids: CASSEARYNEQFF. The CDR3 DNA reads TGTGCCAGCAGTGAAGCGCGATACAATGAGCAGTTCTTC.